This is a list of T cell receptor beta chains from one sample in a study of T cells in Graves' hyperthyroidism and ophthalmopathy. TCRdb reanalysed the multiplex PCR reads using MiXCR and keeps one entry per CDR3 protein. Of approximately 360,000 distinct CDR3 sequences detected, less than 20% appear once; the ten largest clones hold roughly 26%. The sample taken for sequencing was blood. The origin of the receptors is a woman under 30 with Graves' hyperthyroidism that later progressed to Graves' ophthalmopathy. CDR3s include the opening cysteine and the closing phenylalanine or tryptophan. The D gene is left open where the match is weak. The listing skips clone size in some rows; elsewhere it reads once, few, many or a size class.

cdr3_aa	cdr3_nt	clone_size	v_call	j_call	d_call
CASTFGLAGVIYEQYF	TGTGCCAGCACCTTCGGACTAGCGGGAGTCATCTACGAGCAGTACTTC	many	TRBV7-9	TRBJ2-7	TRBD2
CSASSGNNPYEQYF	TGCAGTGCTAGTTCCGGGAATAACCCCTACGAGCAGTACTTC	few	TRBV20-1	TRBJ2-7	-
CASSWVSGSYNEQFF	TGTGCCAGCAGCTGGGTGTCAGGGTCTTACAATGAGCAGTTCTTC	many	TRBV7-8	TRBJ2-1	-
CAWRTGGGPYGYTF	TGTGCCTGGAGAACAGGGGGCGGCCCTTATGGCTACACCTTC	few	TRBV30	TRBJ1-2	TRBD1
CASSPRGLIYEQYF	TGTGCCAGCAGCCCCCGGGGACTAATTTACGAGCAGTACTTC	many	TRBV7-9	TRBJ2-7	TRBD2
CASGLVLGQGFEAFF	TGTGCTAGTGGTTTGGTACTAGGGCAGGGCTTTGAAGCTTTCTTT	many	TRBV12-5	TRBJ1-1	-
CASSRDRRGEKLFF	TGTGCCAGCAGTCGGGACAGGAGGGGTGAAAAACTGTTTTTT	-	TRBV2	TRBJ1-4	TRBD1
CASSPRTSLYEQYF	TGTGCCAGCAGCCCTCGGACTAGCCTCTACGAGCAGTACTTC	few	TRBV7-9	TRBJ2-7	TRBD2
CASSPGQGNSPLHF	TGTGCCAGCAGTCCGGGACAGGGTAATTCACCCCTCCACTTT	many	TRBV3-1	TRBJ1-6	TRBD1
CASSYRTGVLRQPQHF	TGTGCCAGCAGTTATCGGACAGGGGTTCTGAGGCAGCCCCAGCATTTT	few	TRBV28	TRBJ1-5	TRBD1
CASTPRGVAYDTQYF	TGTGCCAGCACCCCCCGGGGGGTAGCATATGATACGCAGTATTTT	few	TRBV6-2/TRBV6-3	TRBJ2-3	TRBD2
CASSDARLSYEQYF	TGTGCCAGCAGTGATGCGAGGCTGAGCTACGAGCAGTACTTC	many	TRBV2	TRBJ2-7	-
CAIRGDGQNQPQHF	TGTGCCATCAGGGGGGACGGGCAAAATCAGCCCCAGCATTTT	many	TRBV10-3	TRBJ1-5	-
CATEGRPRSGNTIYF	TGTGCCACCGAAGGAAGACCGCGCTCTGGAAACACCATATATTTT	-	TRBV19	TRBJ1-3	-
CASSQDPVDRALRGNIQYF	TGTGCCAGCAGCCAAGATCCGGTTGACAGGGCACTCAGGGGGAACATTCAGTACTTC	many	TRBV3-1	TRBJ2-4	TRBD1
CASSYEVGSGNQETQYF	TGTGCCAGCAGTTACGAGGTGGGGAGCGGAAACCAAGAGACCCAGTACTTC	-	TRBV6-2/TRBV6-3	TRBJ2-5	-
CATSGEGSSGRHTGELFF	TGTGCCACCAGTGGTGAGGGTTCCAGTGGGAGACACACCGGGGAGCTGTTTTTT	-	TRBV24-1	TRBJ2-2	-
CASSYLGQVSYEQYF	TGTGCCAGCAGCTACTTAGGACAGGTCTCCTACGAGCAGTACTTC	-	TRBV28	TRBJ2-7	TRBD1
CASSVDGTSGADYNEQFF	TGTGCCAGCAGCGTCGACGGGACTAGCGGGGCGGATTACAATGAGCAGTTCTTC	-	TRBV9	TRBJ2-1	TRBD2
CTSSTIRGSSNQPQHF	TGTACCAGCAGCACTATCAGGGGGAGTAGCAATCAGCCCCAGCATTTT	-	TRBV27	TRBJ1-5	TRBD1
CSARRDGSNTGELFF	TGCAGTGCTAGAAGGGACGGTTCGAACACCGGGGAGCTGTTTTTT	many	TRBV20-1	TRBJ2-2	-
CASRADLNTGELFF	TGTGCCAGCCGCGCGGACCTGAACACCGGGGAGCTGTTTTTT	few	TRBV9	TRBJ2-2	-
CSARGTGAAQETQYF	TGCAGTGCCAGGGGAACAGGGGCCGCCCAAGAGACCCAGTACTTC	many	TRBV20-1	TRBJ2-5	TRBD1
CATYRGLIYNEQFF	TGTGCTACGTACCGTGGGCTGATCTACAATGAGCAGTTCTTC	-	TRBV7-7	TRBJ2-1	-
CSVPHWQTQYF	TGCAGCGTTCCGCATTGGCAGACGCAGTATTTT	many	TRBV29-1	TRBJ2-3	-
CSASATSGRAGKYF	TGCAGTGCTAGTGCGACTAGCGGGAGGGCCGGGAAGTACTTC	many	TRBV20-1	TRBJ2-5	TRBD2
CASSRDSTGELFF	TGTGCCAGCAGCAGAGACAGCACCGGGGAGCTGTTTTTT	many	TRBV7-9	TRBJ2-2	-
CASSQEGGSVLHF	TGCGCCAGCAGCCAAGAGGGAGGGTCGGTCCTCCACTTT	-	TRBV4-1	TRBJ1-6	-
CASSERDGSSYEQYF	TGTGCCAGCAGTGAGAGGGACGGTAGCTCCTACGAGCAGTACTTC	many	TRBV25-1	TRBJ2-7	-
CASSHLAGRAEAFF	TGCGCCAGCAGCCATCTCGCGGGGAGGGCTGAAGCTTTCTTT	many	TRBV4-1	TRBJ1-1	-
CASSVTGGNEQFF	TGTGCCAGCAGTGTTACAGGGGGCAATGAGCAGTTCTTC	many	TRBV6-1	TRBJ2-1	TRBD1
CASSYSTGPRADTQYF	TGTGCCAGCAGTTACTCAACAGGGCCCCGGGCAGATACGCAGTATTTT	many	TRBV28	TRBJ2-3	-
CAWSPTSTPGDTQYF	TGTGCCTGGAGTCCCACTAGCACCCCAGGGGATACGCAGTATTTT	many	TRBV30	TRBJ2-3	-
CASSAGGSGTQYF	TGTGCCAGCAGCGCAGGGGGTTCGGGGACCCAGTACTTC	-	TRBV27	TRBJ2-5	TRBD1
CASSTTHRGNYGYTF	TGTGCCAGTAGTACTACCCATCGGGGGAACTATGGCTACACCTTC	many	TRBV19	TRBJ1-2	-
CAGSYKPLSGRINEQYF	TGTGCCGGCAGTTATAAGCCCCTTAGCGGGAGGATCAACGAGCAGTACTTC	few	TRBV6-2/TRBV6-3	TRBJ2-7	TRBD2
CASSEAPPEQFF	TGTGCCAGCAGCGAGGCCCCCCCCGAGCAGTTCTTC	few	TRBV14	TRBJ2-1	-
CASSSGGGTDTQYF	TGTGCCAGCAGCTCGGGGGGGGGCACAGATACGCAGTATTTT	-	TRBV7-9	TRBJ2-3	TRBD2
CASSQVPQREMIPNEQFF	TGTGCCAGCAGCCAAGTCCCCCAGCGGGAAATGATTCCCAATGAGCAGTTCTTC	few	TRBV3-1	TRBJ2-1	TRBD2
CASSQATSGANEQFF	TGTGCCAGCAGCCAAGCGACTAGCGGAGCGAATGAGCAGTTCTTC	-	TRBV4-2	TRBJ2-1	TRBD2
CASSLSPGETQYF	TGTGCCAGCAGTTTGTCGCCCGGAGAGACCCAGTACTTC	many	TRBV28	TRBJ2-5	-
CASSPRNDNEQFF	TGTGCCAGCAGCCCCCGAAACGACAATGAGCAGTTCTTC	many	TRBV7-9	TRBJ2-1	-
CASSGVEQYF	TGCGCCAGCAGCGGGGTCGAGCAGTACTTC	-	TRBV5-1	TRBJ2-7	-
CASSPDRAGYNEQFF	TGTGCCAGCTCCCCGGACAGGGCGGGCTACAATGAGCAGTTCTTC	many	TRBV18	TRBJ2-1	TRBD1
CSASGGRFLTDTQYF	TGCAGTGCTAGTGGCGGGAGATTCCTCACAGATACGCAGTATTTT	many	TRBV20-1	TRBJ2-3	TRBD2
CASSNYRDEQFF	TGTGCCAGCAGCAATTATCGGGATGAGCAGTTCTTC	few	TRBV7-9	TRBJ2-1	-
CAWSHSNTGELFF	TGTGCCTGGAGTCATTCGAACACCGGGGAGCTGTTTTTT	many	TRBV30	TRBJ2-2	-
CAITKGSRGTDTQYF	TGTGCCATCACGAAAGGGAGTCGGGGCACAGATACGCAGTATTTT	many	TRBV10-3	TRBJ2-3	-
CASRIAGRGDTQYF	TGTGCCAGCAGAATAGCGGGAAGGGGCGATACGCAGTATTTT	-	TRBV6-2/TRBV6-3	TRBJ2-3	TRBD2
CATSDQGTAYSGELFF	TGTGCCACCAGTGATCAGGGGACGGCGTACTCCGGGGAGCTGTTTTTT	once	TRBV24-1	TRBJ2-2	-
CASSQATGTGSYEQYF	TGTGCCAGCAGCCAAGCAACCGGGACAGGGTCCTACGAGCAGTACTTC	many	TRBV4-2	TRBJ2-7	TRBD1
CASSEGRSPGELFF	TGTGCCAGTAGTGAGGGGCGCAGCCCCGGGGAGCTGTTTTTT	few	TRBV19	TRBJ2-2	-
CASSYSGKLAYEQYF	TGTGCCAGCAGTTATAGCGGGAAGCTTGCCTACGAGCAGTACTTC	many	TRBV12-3/TRBV12-4	TRBJ2-7	TRBD2
CASSLGSSMNTEAFF	TGTGCCAGCAGCTTAGGGTCCTCCATGAACACTGAAGCTTTCTTT	many	TRBV7-6	TRBJ1-1	-